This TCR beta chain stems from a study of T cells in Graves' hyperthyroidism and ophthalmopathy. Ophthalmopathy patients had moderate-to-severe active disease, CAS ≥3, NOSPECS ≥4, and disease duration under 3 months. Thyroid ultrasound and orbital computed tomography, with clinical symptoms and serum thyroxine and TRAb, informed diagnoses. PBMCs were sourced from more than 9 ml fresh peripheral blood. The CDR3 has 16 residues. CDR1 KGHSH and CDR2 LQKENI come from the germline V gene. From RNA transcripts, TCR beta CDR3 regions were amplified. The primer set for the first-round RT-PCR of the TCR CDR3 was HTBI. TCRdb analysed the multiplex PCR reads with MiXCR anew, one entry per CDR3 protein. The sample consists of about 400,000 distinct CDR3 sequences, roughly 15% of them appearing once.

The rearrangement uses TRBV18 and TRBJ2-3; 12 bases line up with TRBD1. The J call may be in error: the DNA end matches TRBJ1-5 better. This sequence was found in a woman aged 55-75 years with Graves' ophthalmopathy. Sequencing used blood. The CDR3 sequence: CASSLMGQGAADTQHF. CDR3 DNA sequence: TGTGCCAGCTCGCTCATGGGACAGGGGGCCGCAGATACGCAGCATTTT.